The 26 T cell receptor beta chains in this list originate from one sample, sequenced in a study of cytotoxic CD8 clonotypes in ibrutinib-treated CLL. Sequencing was performed with immunoSEQ multiplex PCR; in TCRdb, only in-frame clones are kept and a portion is missing. Altogether about 89,000 clones are present, almost 80% being singletons, with the ten largest covering about 34%. The sample here was PBMCs, taken after 12 months of ibrutinib treatment. The receptors come from a human donor with chronic lymphocytic leukemia.

The chain's CDR3 is CASSLRRPQGAGELFF. The CDR3 DNA follows: TGTGCCAGCAGCTTAAGGAGGCCACAGGGGGCCGGGGAGCTGTTTTTT. V and J are TRBV7-2 and TRBJ2-2; TRBD1 matches at 8 bases. Germline V gene data show CDR1 as SGHTA and CDR2 as FQGNSA. The CDR3 consists of 16 residues. V was clipped by 2 bases and J by 6 bases; unmatched bases: 8. The full variable domain, in which reference TRBV7-2 and TRBJ2-2 provide the parts outside the CDR3, is GAGVSQSPSNKVTEKGKDVELRCDPISGHTALYWYRQSLGQGLEFLIYFQGNSAPDKSGLPSDRFSAERTGGSVSTLTIQRTQQEDSAVYLCASSLRRPQGAGELFFGEGSRLTVL.

V gene TRBV30 combines with J gene TRBJ1-3; D call uncertain. CDR3 length: 15 residues. Germline V gene lookup returns CDR1 GTSNPN and CDR2 SVGIG (reference sequence). V dropped 2 bases and J dropped 0 bases, with 11 bases sitting between them. Written as DNA, the CDR3 is TGTGCCTGGAGTAAACTAGGGAGCTCTGGAAACACCATATATTTT. It specifies CAWSKLGSSGNTIYF.

This chain links TRBV11-3 with TRBJ2-1, with D unresolved. Germline CDR1 is SGHNT and CDR2 is YENEEA. This CDR3 contains 12 residues. V was cut by 5 bases and J by 8 bases, with 10 bases left in between. The DNA of the CDR3 is TGTGCCAGCAGCACTTCTCGGCATGAGCAGTTCTTC. This sequence encodes CASSTSRHEQFF.

The table lists this clone with a few counts. The chain recombines TRBV6-5 with TRBJ1-2; perhaps TRBD1 as D (6 bases). This CDR3 comprises 14 residues. The germline V and J ends were trimmed by 2 bases and 7 bases, with 14 bases remaining between them. Per the germline V gene, CDR1 is MNHEY and CDR2 is SVGAGI. In nucleotides, the CDR3 is TGTGCCAGCAGTTACCGTCCGGGGGCTGGTGGCTACACCTTC. Its translation is CASSYRPGAGGYTF.

The chain carries TRBV6-1 and TRBJ2-3, with a weak D call TRBD1 (6 bases). Germline assignment: CDR1 MNHNS and CDR2 SASEGT. Trimming removed 2 bases from V and 3 bases from J, with 6 bases in between. The length of the CDR3 is 13 residues. The chain's CDR3 is CASSEQGTDTQYF. DNA for the CDR3: TGTGCCAGCAGTGAACAGGGGACAGATACGCAGTATTTT.

The chain links TRBV12-5 to TRBJ2-3; no clear D gene. Looked up from germline, CDR1 is LGHNT and CDR2 is FRNRAP. There are 16 residues in the CDR3. Trimming left V 1 base short and J 4 bases short, with 15 bases between. The chain's CDR3 is CASGLGSQGGADTQYF. The CDR3 bases are TGTGCTAGTGGTTTGGGTTCCCAAGGTGGTGCAGATACGCAGTATTTT.

This chain connects TRBV27 to TRBJ2-1; TRBD1 matches 7 bases. Germline CDR1 MNHEY, CDR2 SMNVEV (reference sequence). CDR3 length: 15 residues. Unmatched junction bases numbered 11, after V lost 8 bases and J lost 4 bases. The chain's CDR3 is CASEPTDRDYNEQFF. CDR3 coding DNA: TGTGCCAGCGAACCTACTGACAGGGATTACAATGAGCAGTTCTTC.

J is TRBJ2-1 and V is TRBV4-1; D unresolved. The V end was cut by 0 bases, the J end by 0 bases, with 6 bases between. CDR1 is MGHRA and CDR2 is YSYEKL in the germline V gene. The length of the CDR3 is 15 residues. The CDR3 coding sequence is TGCGCCAGCAGCCAAGACGGCAACTCCTACAATGAGCAGTTCTTC. Amino acids: CASSQDGNSYNEQFF.

This chain uses TRBV25-1 with TRBJ2-7; a possible D gene is TRBD1 (6 bases). The germline gives CDR1 MGHDK, CDR2 SYGVNS. CDR3 length: 13 amino acids. Deletions cut 3 bases from V and 3 bases from J, with 9 bases between. CDR3 coding DNA: TGTGCCAGCAGTGATCAGGGGATCTACGAGCAGTACTTC. Translated, it gives CASSDQGIYEQYF.

The chain combines TRBV5-1 with TRBJ1-6, with TRBD1 matching over 7 bases. V lost 1 base to trimming and J lost 5 bases; unmatched junction nucleotides: 6. The germline gives CDR1 SGHRS, CDR2 YFSETQ. This CDR3 comprises 16 residues. For the CDR3, the DNA is TGCGCCAGCAGCTTGAGTAGTACAGGGGATAATTCACCCCTCCACTTT. It specifies CASSLSSTGDNSPLHF.

CDR3 nucleotides: TGTGCCAGTAGTATTAGCGGGGTTTCCTACAATGAGCAGTTCTTC. Encoded protein: CASSISGVSYNEQFF. This sequence joins TRBV19 and TRBJ2-1; 8 bases match TRBD2. The CDR3 is made up of 15 amino acids. After removal of 3 bases from V and 1 base from J, the junction contained 2 bases not matched to a gene. The V gene's germline CDR1 is LNHDA and CDR2 SQIVND (reference sequence).

The CDR3 region has the DNA TGTGCCAGCCGGGGGGGGGATACGCAGTATTTT. This translates into CASRGGDTQYF. The rearrangement links TRBV28 to TRBJ2-3; 8 bases align to TRBD2. Germline V lookup: CDR1 MDHEN, CDR2 SYDVKM. CDR3 length: 11 amino acids. V gave up 8 bases and J gave up 6 bases; unmatched junction bases: 1.

The chain has TRBV4-1 and TRBJ2-2; 8 bases map to TRBD1. Germline CDR1 and CDR2: MGHRA and YSYEKL. The CDR3 covers 16 residues. Losses at the gene ends were 4 bases for V and 3 bases for J; bases not matched to a gene: 7. Written as DNA, the CDR3 is TGCGCCAGCAGCCGCGGACAGGGTAAAGACACCGGGGAGCTGTTTTTT. Protein product: CASSRGQGKDTGELFF.

The chain employs TRBV7-8 and TRBJ2-7, with D perhaps TRBD1 (5 bases). The CDR3 is 15 residues long. CDR1 and CDR2 (germline): SGHVS, FQNEAQ. The V end lost 1 base, the J end lost 2 bases, and 12 bases lay between the germline ends. In nucleotides, the CDR3 is TGTGCCAGCAGCTTAGTTCCAGGGTCAACCTACGAGCAGTACTTC. It yields the protein CASSLVPGSTYEQYF.

The chain couples TRBV4-3 to TRBJ2-3; no reliable D call. The V end was cut by 4 bases, the J end by 6 bases, with 11 bases between. The CDR3 consists of 13 residues. Looked up from germline, CDR1 is LGHNA and CDR2 is YSLEER. The CDR3 bases are TGCGCCAGCAGCCTCCTACGACCGGATACGCAGTATTTT. Translated, it gives CASSLLRPDTQYF.

This clone was detected a few times. This chain links TRBV4-2 with TRBJ1-6; 8 bases map to TRBD1. V was clipped by 5 bases and J by 7 bases; unmatched bases: 7. The V gene's germline CDR1 is LGHNA and CDR2 YNFKEQ. This CDR3 comprises 15 residues. In DNA form, the CDR3 reads TGTGCCAGCAGCGTCGGACAGGGTGGCAATTCACCCCTCCACTTT. This translates into CASSVGQGGNSPLHF.

The rearrangement uses TRBV4-1 and TRBJ1-3; D gene unclear. The V gene lost 1 base and the J gene lost 0 bases, with 10 bases spanning the gap. The CDR3 is 16 residues long. Germline CDR1 reads MGHRA; CDR2 reads YSYEKL. CDR3 residues: CASSQGASDSGNTIYF. The CDR3, as DNA: TGCGCCAGCAGCCAAGGGGCCAGCGACTCTGGAAACACCATATATTTT.

The CDR3 DNA reads as TGTGCCAGCAGTCAAGGTACGAGATCGACGGATACGCAGTATTTT. Translated, it gives CASSQGTRSTDTQYF. The V call is TRBV11-1, the J call TRBJ2-3, with unresolved D. The CDR3 loop spans 15 amino acids. Germline CDR1 is SGHAT and CDR2 is FQDESV (reference sequence). V dropped 6 bases and J dropped 6 bases, with 19 bases sitting between them.

The rearrangement uses TRBV5-1 and TRBJ2-7; 7 bases agree with TRBD2. The CDR3 is 15 amino acids. Germline CDR1 SGHRS, CDR2 YFSETQ. Trimming removed 4 bases from V and 2 bases from J; junction bases left unmatched: 9. DNA of the CDR3: TGCGCCAGCAGCCCGGGGGAGGGAACGACCTACGAGCAGTACTTC. This encodes CASSPGEGTTYEQYF.

This chain links TRBV2 with TRBJ1-6, with a possible D match to TRBD1 (6 bases). Trimming took 6 bases from V and 3 from J, leaving 6 bases between them. The CDR3 is 13 residues long. Germline CDR1 is SNHLY and CDR2 is FYNNEI. CDR3 coding DNA: TGTGCCAGCAGGGACAGCTATAATTCACCCCTCCACTTT. As protein: CASRDSYNSPLHF.

V usage is TRBV4-2 and J usage is TRBJ2-7; D gene unclear. Trimming pared 6 bases from V and 2 bases from J, leaving 17 bases between. The CDR3 extends over 15 amino acids. From germline, CDR1 is LGHNA and CDR2 YNFKEQ. CDR3 DNA: TGTGCCAGCAGATCTCCGGCGACTGGGGCCTACGAGCAGTACTTC. Translating gives CASRSPATGAYEQYF.

CDR3 sequence (DNA): TGCAGCGTTGGAGCTGGGGCCAACGTCCTGACTTTC. Translated: CSVGAGANVLTF. This chain joins TRBV29-1 and TRBJ2-6; D remains ambiguous. Germline lookup yields CDR1 SQVTM and CDR2 ANQGSEA. The CDR3 is 12 residues long. Trimming removed 4 bases at V and 2 bases at J, with 3 bases between.

This chain joins TRBV5-1 and TRBJ2-5; D might be TRBD1 or TRBD2, each matching 5 bases. Per germline, CDR1 SGHRS and CDR2 YFSETQ. V lost 1 base to trimming and J lost 1 base, with 14 bases between them. The CDR3 runs 16 residues. The CDR3 loop is CASSLSRGQGQETQYF. CDR3 bases: TGCGCCAGCAGCTTGAGTCGGGGCCAGGGCCAAGAGACCCAGTACTTC.

V gene TRBV6-1 combines with J gene TRBJ1-1; D unclear. CDR3 length equals 12 residues. The germline V gene encodes CDR1 MNHNS and CDR2 SASEGT. V was shortened by 9 bases and J by 1 base, with 9 bases between the two germline ends. The CDR3: CARADSNTEAFF. Here the CDR3 DNA reads TGTGCCAGGGCGGATTCGAACACTGAAGCTTTCTTT.

This chain uses TRBV13 with TRBJ1-1, with 7 bases aligning to TRBD1. The CDR3 covers 12 residues. The germline CDR1 and CDR2 sequences are PRHDT and FYEKMQ (reference sequence). Losses at the gene ends were 5 bases for V and 5 bases for J; bases not matched to a gene: 2. The CDR3 DNA is TGTGCCAGCAGCCAGACAGGGACTGAAGCTTTCTTT. This gives the protein CASSQTGTEAFF. The complete variable domain, with remaining parts taken from reference TRBV13 and TRBJ1-1, reads AAGVIQSPRHLIKEKRETATLKCYPIPRHDTVYWYQQGPGQDPQFLISFYEKMQSDKGSIPDRFSAQQFSDYHSELNMSSLELGDSALYFCASSQTGTEAFFGQGTRLTVV.

The chain couples TRBV19 to TRBJ1-4, with 8 bases fitting TRBD1. The CDR3 has 14 amino acids. The ends lost 4 bases at V and 7 bases at J; junction bases unmatched: 5. From germline, CDR1 is LNHDA and CDR2 SQIVND (reference sequence). In DNA, the CDR3 is TGTGCCAGTAGTAGAGGACAGGGTGGTGAAAAACTGTTTTTT. Its translation is CASSRGQGGEKLFF.